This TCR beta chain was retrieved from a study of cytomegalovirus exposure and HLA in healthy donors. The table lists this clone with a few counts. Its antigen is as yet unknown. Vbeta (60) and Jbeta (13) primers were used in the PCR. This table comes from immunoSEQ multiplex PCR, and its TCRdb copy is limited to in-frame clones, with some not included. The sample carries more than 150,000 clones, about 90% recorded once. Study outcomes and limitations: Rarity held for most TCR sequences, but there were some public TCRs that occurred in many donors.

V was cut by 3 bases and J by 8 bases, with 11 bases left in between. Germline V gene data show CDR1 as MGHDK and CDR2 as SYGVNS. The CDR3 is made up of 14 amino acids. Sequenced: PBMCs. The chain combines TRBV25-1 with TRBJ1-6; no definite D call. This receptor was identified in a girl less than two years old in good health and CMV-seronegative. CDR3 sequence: CASSEGRAHSPLHF. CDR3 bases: TGTGCCAGCAGTGAGGGGAGAGCCCATTCACCCCTCCACTTT.